Each of the 2 T cell receptor beta chains below was sequenced from the same sample in a study of monozygotic twins with inflammatory bowel disease. TCRdb re-called the 5' RACE reads; every CDR3 protein appears as one record, without DNA. The listing contains about 210,000 distinct CDR3 sequences. Sequencing was done on a sample of blood. The source is a human donor with ulcerative colitis or Crohn's disease, or a healthy co-twin of an affected twin (not recorded which).

The genes are TRBV7-8 and TRBJ2-2; the TCRdb call, TRBD1, lacks DNA for checking. The CDR3 totals 16 residues. CDR1 is SGHVS, CDR2 FQNEAQ, per germline. CDR3 sequence reads: CASSLAPDRGRGELFF. Together with reference TRBV7-8 and TRBJ2-2, the CDR3 gives the full variable domain: GAGVSQSPRYKVAKRGQDVALRCDPISGHVSLFWYQQALGQGPEFLTYFQNEAQLDKSGLPSDRFFAERPEGSVSTLKIQRTQQEDSAVYLCASSLAPDRGRGELFFGEGSRLTVL.

The rearrangement joins TRBV20-1 to TRBJ1-1; TCRdb designates TRBD1, a call that cannot be tested without DNA. The length of the CDR3 is 12 residues. Germline V gene data show CDR1 as DFQATT and CDR2 as SNEGSKA (reference sequence). The CDR3 region is CSAREGAIEAFF.